The source of this T cell receptor beta chain is a study of blood T cell repertoires in COVID-19. The wider study: Samples came from the United States, Italy and Spain, spanning acute and convalescent COVID-19. PBMCs, B-cell-depleted T cells, or T cells provided the cDNA or gDNA that made up the material.

V lost 1 base to trimming and J lost 2 bases, with 8 bases between them. The length of the CDR3 is 14 residues. Germline lookup yields CDR1 SEHNR and CDR2 FQNEAQ (reference sequence). Authors' processing steps: Amplified reference gene primers provided the basis for estimating nucleated cell counts. Repertoires were generated with immunoSEQ multiplex PCR, while TCRdb's copy carries only in-frame clones and drops some. That table gives V, J and clone size, and the DNA gave D and trimming. This repertoire shows fewer than 300,000 clones, about 87% found once; its top ten account for about 1.6%. This clone was found once.

This receptor was identified in a woman aged 40 to 49 who had recovered from COVID-19. The sequenced sample was peripheral blood. J is TRBJ1-2 and V is TRBV7-9; D uncertain. Here the CDR3 DNA reads TGTGCCAGCAGCTTAGACATACAAAACTATGGCTACACCTTC. Translating gives CASSLDIQNYGYTF.